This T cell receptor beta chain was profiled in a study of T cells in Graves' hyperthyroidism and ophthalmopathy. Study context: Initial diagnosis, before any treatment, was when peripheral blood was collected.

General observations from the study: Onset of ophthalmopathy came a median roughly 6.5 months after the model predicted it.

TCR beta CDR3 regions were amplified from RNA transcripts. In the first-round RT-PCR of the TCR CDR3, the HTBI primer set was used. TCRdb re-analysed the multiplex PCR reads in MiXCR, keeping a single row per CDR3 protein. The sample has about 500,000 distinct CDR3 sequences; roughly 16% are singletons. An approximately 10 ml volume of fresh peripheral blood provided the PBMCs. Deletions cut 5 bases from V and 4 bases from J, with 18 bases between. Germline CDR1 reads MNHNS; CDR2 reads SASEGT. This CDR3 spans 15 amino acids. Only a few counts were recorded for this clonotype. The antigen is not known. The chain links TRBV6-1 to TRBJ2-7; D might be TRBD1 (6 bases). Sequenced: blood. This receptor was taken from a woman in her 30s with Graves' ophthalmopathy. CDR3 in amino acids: CASSQGSGDGYEQYF. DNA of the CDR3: TGTGCCAGCAGTCAGGGCTCAGGGGATGGTTACGAGCAGTACTTC.